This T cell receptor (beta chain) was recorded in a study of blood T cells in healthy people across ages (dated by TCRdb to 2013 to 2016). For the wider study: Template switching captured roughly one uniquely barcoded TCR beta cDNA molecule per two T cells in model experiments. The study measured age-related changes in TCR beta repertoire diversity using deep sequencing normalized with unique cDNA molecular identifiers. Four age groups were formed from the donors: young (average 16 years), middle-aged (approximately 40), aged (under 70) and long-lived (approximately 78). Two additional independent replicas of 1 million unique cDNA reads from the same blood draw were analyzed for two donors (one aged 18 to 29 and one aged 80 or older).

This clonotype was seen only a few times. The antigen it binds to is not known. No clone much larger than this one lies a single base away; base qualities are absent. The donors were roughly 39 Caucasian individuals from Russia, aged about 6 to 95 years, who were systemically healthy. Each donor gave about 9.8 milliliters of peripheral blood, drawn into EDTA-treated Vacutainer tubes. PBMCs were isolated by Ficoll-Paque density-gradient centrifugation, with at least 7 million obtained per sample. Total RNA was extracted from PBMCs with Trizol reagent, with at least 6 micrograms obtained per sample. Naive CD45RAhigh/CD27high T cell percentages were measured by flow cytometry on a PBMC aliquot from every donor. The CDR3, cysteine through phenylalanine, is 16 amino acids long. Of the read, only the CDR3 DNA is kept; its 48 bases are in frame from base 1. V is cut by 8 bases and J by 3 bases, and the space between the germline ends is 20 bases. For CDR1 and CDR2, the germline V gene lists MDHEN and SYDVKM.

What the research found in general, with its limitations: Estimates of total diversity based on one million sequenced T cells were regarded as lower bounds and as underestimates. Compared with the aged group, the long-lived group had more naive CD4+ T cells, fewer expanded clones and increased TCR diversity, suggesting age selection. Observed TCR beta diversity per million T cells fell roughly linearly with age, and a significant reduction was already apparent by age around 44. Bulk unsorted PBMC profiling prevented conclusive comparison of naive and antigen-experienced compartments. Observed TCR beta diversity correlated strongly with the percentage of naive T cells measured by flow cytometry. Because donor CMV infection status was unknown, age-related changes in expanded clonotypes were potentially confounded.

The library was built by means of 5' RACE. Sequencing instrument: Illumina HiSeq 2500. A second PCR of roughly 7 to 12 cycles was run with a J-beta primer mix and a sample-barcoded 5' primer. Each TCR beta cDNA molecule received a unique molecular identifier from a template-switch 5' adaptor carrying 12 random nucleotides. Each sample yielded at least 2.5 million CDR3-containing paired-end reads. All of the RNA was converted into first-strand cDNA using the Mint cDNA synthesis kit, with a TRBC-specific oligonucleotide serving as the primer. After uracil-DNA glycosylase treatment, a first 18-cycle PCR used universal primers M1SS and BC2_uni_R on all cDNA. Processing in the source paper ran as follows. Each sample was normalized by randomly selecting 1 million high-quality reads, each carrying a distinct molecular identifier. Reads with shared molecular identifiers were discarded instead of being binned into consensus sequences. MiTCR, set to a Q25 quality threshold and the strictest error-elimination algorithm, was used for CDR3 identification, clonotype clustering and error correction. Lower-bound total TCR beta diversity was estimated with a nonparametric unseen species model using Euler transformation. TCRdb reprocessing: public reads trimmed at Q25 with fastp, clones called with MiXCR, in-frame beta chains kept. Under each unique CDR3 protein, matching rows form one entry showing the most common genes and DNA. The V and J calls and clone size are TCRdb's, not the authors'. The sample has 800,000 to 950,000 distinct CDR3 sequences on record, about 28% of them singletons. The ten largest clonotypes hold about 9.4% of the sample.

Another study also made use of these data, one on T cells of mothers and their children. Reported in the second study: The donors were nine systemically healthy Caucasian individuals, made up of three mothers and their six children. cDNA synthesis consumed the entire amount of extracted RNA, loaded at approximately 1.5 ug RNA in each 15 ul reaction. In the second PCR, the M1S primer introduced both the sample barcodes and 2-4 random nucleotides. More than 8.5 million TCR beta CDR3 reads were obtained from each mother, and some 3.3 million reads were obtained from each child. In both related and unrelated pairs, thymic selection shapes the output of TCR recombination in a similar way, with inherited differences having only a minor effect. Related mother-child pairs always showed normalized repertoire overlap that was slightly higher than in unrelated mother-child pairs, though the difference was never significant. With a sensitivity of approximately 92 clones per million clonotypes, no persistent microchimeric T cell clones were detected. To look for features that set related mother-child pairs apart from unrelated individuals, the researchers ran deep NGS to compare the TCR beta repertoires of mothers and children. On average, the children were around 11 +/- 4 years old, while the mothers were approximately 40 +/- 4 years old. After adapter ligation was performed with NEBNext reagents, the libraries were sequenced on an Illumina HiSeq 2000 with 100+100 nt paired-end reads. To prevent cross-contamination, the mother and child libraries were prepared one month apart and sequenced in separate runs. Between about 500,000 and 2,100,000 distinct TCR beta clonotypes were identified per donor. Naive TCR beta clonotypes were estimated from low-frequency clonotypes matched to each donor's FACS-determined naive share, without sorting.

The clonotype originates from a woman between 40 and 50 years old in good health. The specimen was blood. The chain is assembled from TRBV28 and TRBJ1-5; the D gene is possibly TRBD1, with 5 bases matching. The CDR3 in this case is CASRANHPGHNQPQHF. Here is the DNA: TGTGCCAGCCGCGCGAATCACCCAGGGCACAATCAGCCCCAGCATTTT.